One sample yielded the 31 T cell receptor beta chains listed below, sequenced in a study of T cell repertoires in cytomegalovirus infection. What these receptors recognize is not known. TCRdb reanalysed the reads using MiXCR and keeps one entry per CDR3 protein. The data show a few hundred thousand distinct CDR3 sequences, roughly a third seen once. This sample comprised cultured PBMCs, obtained from culture after CMV antigen stimulation. All receptors come from a human donor in good health (CMV status not recorded). Some clones in this sample may be carry-over from other donors' samples.

This clonotype showed up just a few times. The chain joins TRBV7-2 to TRBJ2-1; 8 bases are a match to TRBD2. Germline V CDR1 and CDR2: SGHTA, FQGNSA. With 1 base clipped from V and 5 bases from J, the junction kept 10 bases outside the gene matches. The CDR3 consists of 17 residues. CDR3 nucleotide sequence: TGTGCCAGCAGCTTAGTCCTCCTAGCGGGCGGAAACAATGAGCAGTTCTTC. Amino acids: CASSLVLLAGGNNEQFF.

This clonotype was seen a handful of times. The chain joins TRBV7-2 to TRBJ2-3; 8 bases line up with TRBD1. In germline, CDR1 is SGHTA, CDR2 FQGNSA. This CDR3 has 14 residues. The V and J ends lost 5 bases and 6 bases, in that order; junction bases with no gene match: 7. CDR3 DNA: TGTGCCAGCAGCCCGGACAGGGTGAGGGATACGCAGTATTTT. Its protein is CASSPDRVRDTQYF.

This CDR3 reads CASSSTGTRIGEQYF. In DNA form, the CDR3 reads TGTGCCAGCAGTTCTACCGGGACTAGAATCGGGGAGCAGTACTTC. The gene calls are TRBV28 and TRBJ2-7, with TRBD2 matching over 8 bases. Germline V CDR1 and CDR2: MDHEN, SYDVKM. This CDR3 comprises 15 residues. Trimming removed 4 bases from V and 7 bases from J; junction bases left unmatched: 12. Full variable domain (remainder filled in from reference TRBV28 and TRBJ2-7): DVKVTQSSRYLVKRTGEKVFLECVQDMDHENMFWYRQDPGLGLRLIYFSYDVKMKEKGDIPEGYSVSREKKERFSLILESASTNQTSMYLCASSSTGTRIGEQYFGPGTRLTVT.

This clonotype showed up just a few times. The chain recombines TRBV5-4 with TRBJ2-6, with 8 positions matching TRBD2. The CDR3 is 17 amino acids. V was clipped by 4 bases and J by 0 bases; unmatched bases: 6. Germline V gene lookup returns CDR1 SGHNT and CDR2 YYREEE (reference sequence). This CDR3 is CASSTGGESSGANVLTF. The CDR3 coding sequence is TGTGCCAGCAGCACGGGGGGGGAAAGCTCTGGGGCCAACGTCCTGACTTTC. Drawing the rest from reference TRBV5-4 and TRBJ2-6, the complete variable domain is ETGVTQSPTHLIKTRGQQVTLRCSSQSGHNTVSWYQQALGQGPQFIFQYYREEENGRGNFPPRFSGLQFPNYSSELNVNALELDDSALYLCASSTGGESSGANVLTFGAGSRLTVL.

This clonotype was seen ten or more times. The chain is built from TRBV7-8 and TRBJ1-4; no firm D call. The CDR3 sequence is 12 residues long. Trimming pared 1 base from V and 8 bases from J, leaving 5 bases between. Germline loops: CDR1 SGHVS, CDR2 FQNEAQ. CDR3 sequence: CASSLGAEKLFF. CDR3 in DNA: TGTGCCAGCAGCTTAGGGGCCGAAAAACTGTTTTTT.

This clonotype was detected only a few times. This chain uses TRBV6-2 or TRBV6-3 with TRBJ1-4; D not resolved. In germline, CDR1 is MNHEY, CDR2 SVGEGT. The CDR3 is 15 amino acids. V was pared by 0 bases and J by 8 bases, with 13 bases between. In nucleotides, the CDR3 is TGTGCCAGCAGTTACTCGCCCCCGGTCGGGGAAAAACTGTTTTTT. Amino acid sequence: CASSYSPPVGEKLFF.

This clonotype was counted at least ten times. The rearrangement uses TRBV7-9 and TRBJ1-1; D gene unclear. The CDR3 sequence is 14 residues long. V gave up 4 bases and J gave up 1 base, with 10 bases separating them. From germline, CDR1 is SEHNR and CDR2 FQNEAQ (reference sequence). CDR3 protein: CASSSQTANTEAFF. For the CDR3, the DNA is TGTGCCAGCAGCTCACAGACTGCGAACACTGAAGCTTTCTTT. The full variable domain, completed using reference TRBV7-9 and TRBJ1-1, is DTGVSQNPRHKITKRGQNVTFRCDPISEHNRLYWYRQTLGQGPEFLTYFQNEAQLEKSRLLSDRFSAERPKGSFSTLEIQRTEQGDSAMYLCASSSQTANTEAFFGQGTRLTVV.

The rearrangement uses TRBV6-1 and TRBJ1-2; no clear D gene. Trimming pared 5 bases from V and 6 bases from J, leaving 19 bases between. This CDR3 is built from 15 residues. Germline loops: CDR1 MNHNS, CDR2 SASEGT. This chain's CDR3 is CASSPLGSIGNGYTF. The DNA of the CDR3 is TGTGCCAGCAGTCCGCTGGGGTCGATAGGGAATGGCTACACCTTC.

The chain employs TRBV18 and TRBJ2-1; D may be TRBD1 (5 bases). The CDR3 length is 15 residues. Germline loops: CDR1 KGHSH, CDR2 LQKENI. Trimming pared 5 bases from V and 0 bases from J, leaving 11 bases between. Here the CDR3 DNA reads TGTGCCAGCTCAGAGACAGACAGCTCCTACAATGAGCAGTTCTTC. It translates to CASSETDSSYNEQFF.

This clonotype was observed at least ten times. The V and J genes are TRBV7-2 and TRBJ2-1, with 7 bases that match TRBD2. This CDR3 contains 13 residues. Germline V gene lookup returns CDR1 SGHTA and CDR2 FQGNSA. J lost 15 bases, V lost 2 bases, and 10 bases had no gene match. CDR3 sequence (DNA): TGTGCCAGCAGCTTAAGGGAGCGGGGTGAGTGGTTCTTC. Its translation: CASSLRERGEWFF. The whole variable domain, filled in from reference TRBV7-2 and TRBJ2-1, reads GAGVSQSPSNKVTEKGKDVELRCDPISGHTALYWYRQSLGQGLEFLIYFQGNSAPDKSGLPSDRFSAERTGGSVSTLTIQRTQQEDSAVYLCASSLRERGEWFFGPGTRLTVL.

The CDR3 is CASSGNSAGGHRSGNTIYF. In nucleotides, the CDR3 is TGTGCCAGCAGCGGGAACTCGGCCGGGGGACATCGATCTGGAAACACCATATATTTT. This chain links TRBV11-2 with TRBJ1-3; D may be TRBD1 (6 bases). V was pared by 5 bases and J by 1 base, with 24 bases between. Germline CDR1 and CDR2: SGHAT and FQNNGV. This CDR3 has 19 residues.

A single count supports this clonotype. DNA for the CDR3: TGTGCCAGCAGTTTAGCCCGACTAGCGGGAGCGCCAGATACGCAGTATTTT. It yields the protein CASSLARLAGAPDTQYF. The V call is TRBV12-3 or TRBV12-4, the J call TRBJ2-3, with TRBD2 matching over 12 bases. V was clipped by 0 bases and J by 4 bases; unmatched bases: 5. The CDR3 runs to 17 residues.

The chain is built from TRBV7-8 and TRBJ1-1; D might be TRBD1 (6 bases). Per germline, CDR1 SGHVS and CDR2 FQNEAQ. Trimming took off 5 bases at V and 5 bases at J, with 12 bases between the two ends. The CDR3 loop spans 13 amino acids. CDR3 nucleotides: TGTGCCAGCAGCGCACTCAGGGGTACTGAAGCTTTCTTT. It is translated as CASSALRGTEAFF.

This clonotype has just a few counts. The rearrangement links TRBV7-2 to TRBJ2-3, with D possibly TRBD2 on 5 matching bases. Trimming shortened V by 1 base and J by 2 bases, and 10 bases separated the two germline ends. The CDR3 is 15 residues long. CDR1 is SGHTA, CDR2 FQGNSA, per germline. CDR3 DNA sequence: TGTGCCAGCAGCTTAGGGGTGCGGGTCACAGATACGCAGTATTTT. It yields the protein CASSLGVRVTDTQYF.

To note about this clonotype: This likely comes from a read error, as the CDR3 has no conserved phenylalanine or tryptophan at its end. The rearrangement joins TRBV7-9 to TRBJ1-3, with 11 bases identical to TRBD1. Germline trimming cut 3 bases from V and 5 bases from J; bases unmatched to any gene: 6. This CDR3 comprises 16 residues. Germline CDR1 reads SEHNR; CDR2 reads FQNEAQ (reference sequence). This chain's CDR3 is CASSLRGQGGRNTIYS. The CDR3, as DNA: TGTGCCAGCAGCTTGAGGGGACAGGGGGGAAGAAACACCATATATTCT.

This clonotype was seen a few times. The chain recombines TRBV4-3 with TRBJ2-2; 7 bases map to TRBD1. Per the germline V gene, CDR1 is LGHNA and CDR2 is YSLEER. This CDR3 spans 16 amino acids. V shed 3 bases, J shed 5 bases, and the junction held 9 bases outside the gene matches. CDR3 region: CASSHATGDWTGELFF. For the CDR3, the DNA is TGCGCCAGCAGCCATGCCACAGGGGATTGGACCGGGGAGCTGTTTTTT.

J is TRBJ2-2 and V is TRBV6-6; 9 nucleotides line up with TRBD1. Germline CDR1 and CDR2: MNHNY and SVGAGI (reference sequence). V trimming: 5 bases; J trimming: 5 bases; junction bases outside the gene matches: 6. CDR3 length: 15 residues. The CDR3 DNA follows: TGTGCCAGCAGTCCCGGGACAGGGATGACCGGGGAGCTGTTTTTT. Amino acid sequence: CASSPGTGMTGELFF.

The chain joins TRBV19 to TRBJ2-1; D is unclear. This CDR3 is built from 15 residues. CDR1 is LNHDA and CDR2 is SQIVND in the germline V gene (reference sequence). The germline V and J ends were trimmed by 6 bases and 2 bases, with 14 bases remaining between them. Here the CDR3 reads CASSPDNGPYNEQFF. The CDR3 bases are TGTGCCAGTAGCCCTGATAACGGGCCCTACAATGAGCAGTTCTTC.

This rearrangement joins TRBV7-8 to TRBJ2-1, with D tentatively TRBD2 (6 bases). V gave up 10 bases and J gave up 5 bases, with 15 bases separating them. Germline CDR1 reads SGHVS; CDR2 reads FQNEAQ. This CDR3 is built from 13 residues. In DNA, the CDR3 is TGTGCCATCGCGGGACTGGAGAACAATGAGCAGTTCTTC. This translates into CAIAGLENNEQFF.

This chain connects TRBV6-2 or TRBV6-3 to TRBJ1-1; maybe TRBD1 (6 bases). Germline CDR1 and CDR2: MNHEY and SVGEGT. Trimming took off 8 bases at V and 1 base at J, with 11 bases between the two ends. This CDR3 contains 13 residues. CDR3 residues: CASGQGRNTEAFF. The CDR3, as DNA: TGTGCCAGCGGCCAGGGGCGGAACACTGAAGCTTTCTTT.

In its sample, this clonotype was seen many times. The chain links TRBV7-2 to TRBJ2-7; D remains unclear. V was shortened by 5 bases and J by 4 bases, with 9 bases between the two germline ends. Germline V gene data show CDR1 as SGHTA and CDR2 as FQGNSA. The CDR3 sequence is 12 residues long. The CDR3 nucleotides are TGTGCCAGCAGCACGGACCTTTACGAGCAGTACTTC. Translating gives CASSTDLYEQYF. The variable domain in full, with the rest retrieved from reference TRBV7-2 and TRBJ2-7, is GAGVSQSPSNKVTEKGKDVELRCDPISGHTALYWYRQSLGQGLEFLIYFQGNSAPDKSGLPSDRFSAERTGGSVSTLTIQRTQQEDSAVYLCASSTDLYEQYFGPGTRLTVT.

This clonotype was detected only a few times. The rearrangement joins TRBV7-2 to TRBJ2-1; D not resolved. CDR1 is SGHTA, CDR2 FQGNSA, per germline. The CDR3 has 15 residues. Between the trimmed V and J ends, which lost 5 bases and 8 bases, there was a span of 19 bases. Written as DNA, the CDR3 is TGTGCCAGCAGCACAGACTCAGGTCGTGTCTATGAGCAGTTCTTC. Translated: CASSTDSGRVYEQFF.

This clonotype came up once. CDR3 nucleotide sequence: TGTGCCACCAGCAGAGTGGACACTGAAGCTTTCTTT. Its translation: CATSRVDTEAFF. The chain uses TRBV15 and TRBJ1-1; D is unclear. Germline CDR1 is LNHNV and CDR2 is YYDKDF (reference sequence). V lost 1 base, J lost 3 bases, and 3 bases lay in between. The CDR3 runs to 12 residues.

This chain connects TRBV5-5 to TRBJ2-7; 9 bases agree with TRBD2. J was trimmed by 7 bases and V by 2 bases; bases with no gene match: 10. The CDR3 length is 15 residues. Germline CDR1 and CDR2: SGHKS and YYEKEE (reference sequence). CDR3 amino acids: CASSFRAGGPGEQYF. DNA for the CDR3: TGTGCCAGCAGCTTCCGCGCGGGAGGGCCGGGGGAGCAGTACTTC.

This clonotype was counted a few times. V usage is TRBV25-1 and J usage is TRBJ2-3, with 10 bases lining up with TRBD2. The V segment lost 3 bases and the J segment 6 bases; nucleotides outside the gene matches: 9. CDR1 MGHDK and CDR2 SYGVNS come from the germline V gene. The CDR3 runs to 16 residues. This CDR3 is CASSDPASGSEDTQYF. The CDR3 DNA is TGTGCCAGCAGTGATCCTGCTAGCGGGAGTGAGGATACGCAGTATTTT.

Only a few counts were recorded for this clonotype. The CDR3 DNA reads TGTGCTAGTGGTTTGGCCCCAACCGGGACACAGAACACTGAAGCTTTCTTT. Its protein product is CASGLAPTGTQNTEAFF. The chain recombines TRBV12-5 with TRBJ1-1; D may be TRBD1 (6 bases). Trimming shortened V by 1 base and J by 1 base, and 16 bases separated the two germline ends. The germline V gene encodes CDR1 LGHNT and CDR2 FRNRAP. This CDR3 is built from 17 residues.

CDR3 DNA: TGTGCCAGCATCTTCTCTGGGGCCAACGTCCTGACTTTC. Protein: CASIFSGANVLTF. The chain combines TRBV7-2 with TRBJ2-6; the D is unclear. CDR3 length equals 13 residues. Deletions cut 7 bases from V and 0 bases from J, with 4 bases between. Germline-derived CDR1 and CDR2 are SGHTA and FQGNSA.

The rearrangement links TRBV28 to TRBJ1-5; perhaps TRBD1 as D (6 bases). V lost 4 bases to trimming and J lost 1 base, with 17 bases between them. Germline V gives CDR1 MDHEN, CDR2 SYDVKM. This CDR3 is built from 17 residues. CDR3 in amino acids: CASSSRDTGGSNQPQHF. The CDR3 nucleotides read TGTGCCAGCAGTTCCCGGGACACCGGCGGGAGCAATCAGCCCCAGCATTTT.

This clonotype appeared a few times. Written as DNA, the CDR3 is TGTGCCAGTAGTATAGCTGCTAGCGGGAAAAGATACGAGCAGTACTTC. Translated, it gives CASSIAASGKRYEQYF. This chain links TRBV19 with TRBJ2-7, with 9 bases matching TRBD2. With 1 base clipped from V and 4 bases from J, the junction kept 8 bases outside the gene matches. The CDR3 extends over 16 amino acids. Germline loops: CDR1 LNHDA, CDR2 SQIVND (reference sequence).

V is TRBV11-2 and J is TRBJ1-2; D may be TRBD1 (5 bases). The germline V gene has CDR1 SGHAT and CDR2 FQNNGV. The CDR3 contains 14 residues. Trimming took off 7 bases at V and 8 bases at J, with 20 bases between the two ends. In DNA, the CDR3 is TGTGCCAGCATACAAGGGGACCTCCAAGGCGGCTACACCTTC. It encodes CASIQGDLQGGYTF.

This chain joins TRBV20-1 and TRBJ2-3; perhaps TRBD2 as D (6 bases). The CDR3 has 14 amino acids. Trimming took off 0 bases at V and 8 bases at J, with 15 bases between the two ends. The germline gives CDR1 DFQATT, CDR2 SNEGSKA (reference sequence). CDR3 sequence: CSARDRGTPVTQYF. The CDR3 coding sequence is TGCAGTGCTAGAGATCGGGGGACTCCGGTTACGCAGTATTTT.